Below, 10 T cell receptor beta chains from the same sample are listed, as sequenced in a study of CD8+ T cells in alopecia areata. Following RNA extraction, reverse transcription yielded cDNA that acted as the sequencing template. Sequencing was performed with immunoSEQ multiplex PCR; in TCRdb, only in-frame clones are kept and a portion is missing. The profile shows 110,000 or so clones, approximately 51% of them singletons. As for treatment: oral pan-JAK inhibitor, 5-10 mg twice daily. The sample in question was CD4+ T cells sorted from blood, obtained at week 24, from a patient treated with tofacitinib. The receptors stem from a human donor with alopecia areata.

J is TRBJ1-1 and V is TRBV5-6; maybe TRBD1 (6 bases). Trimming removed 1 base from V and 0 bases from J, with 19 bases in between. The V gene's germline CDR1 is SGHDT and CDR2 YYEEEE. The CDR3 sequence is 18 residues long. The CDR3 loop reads CASSLIYAGQGLNTEAFF. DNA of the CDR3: TGTGCCAGCAGCTTGATCTATGCGGGACAAGGGTTGAACACTGAAGCTTTCTTT.

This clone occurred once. CDR3 sequence reads: CASSLAGGTGEQFF. DNA for the CDR3: TGCGCCAGCAGCTTGGCCGGGGGTACGGGTGAGCAGTTCTTC. J is TRBJ2-1 and V is TRBV5-1, with D possibly matching TRBD2 (6 bases). Germline CDR1 and CDR2: SGHRS and YFSETQ. This CDR3 is built from 14 residues. V lost 0 bases and J lost 9, with 13 bases in between.

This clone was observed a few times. The chain's CDR3 is CASSQAARDGRQETQYF. The CDR3 DNA is TGCGCCAGCAGCCAAGCGGCCCGGGACGGCCGACAAGAGACCCAGTACTTC. V usage is TRBV4-1 and J usage is TRBJ2-5; TRBD1 or TRBD2 may be the D gene (5 bases each). Germline CDR1 is MGHRA and CDR2 is YSYEKL. V was trimmed by 1 base and J by 2 bases, leaving 17 bases between them. The length of the CDR3 is 17 residues.

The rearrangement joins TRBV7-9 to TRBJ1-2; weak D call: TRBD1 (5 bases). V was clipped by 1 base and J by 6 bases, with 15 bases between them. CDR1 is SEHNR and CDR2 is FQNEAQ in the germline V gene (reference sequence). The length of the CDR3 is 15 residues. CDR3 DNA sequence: TGTGCCAGCAGCTTAGAACCGGGGCGTAAAGATGGCTACACCTTC. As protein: CASSLEPGRKDGYTF.

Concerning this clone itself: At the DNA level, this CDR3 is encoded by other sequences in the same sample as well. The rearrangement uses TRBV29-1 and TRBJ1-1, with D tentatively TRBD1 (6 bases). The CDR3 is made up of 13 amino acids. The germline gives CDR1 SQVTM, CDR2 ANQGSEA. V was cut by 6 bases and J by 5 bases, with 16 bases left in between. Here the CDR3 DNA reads TGCAGCGTCACGACAGGCACAGGGACTGAAGCTTTCTTT. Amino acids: CSVTTGTGTEAFF. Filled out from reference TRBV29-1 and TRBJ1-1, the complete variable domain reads SAVISQKPSRDICQRGTSLTIQCQVDSQVTMMFWYRQQPGQSLTLIATANQGSEATYESGFVIDKFPISRPNLTFSTLTVSNMSPEDSSIYLCSVTTGTGTEAFFGQGTRLTVV.

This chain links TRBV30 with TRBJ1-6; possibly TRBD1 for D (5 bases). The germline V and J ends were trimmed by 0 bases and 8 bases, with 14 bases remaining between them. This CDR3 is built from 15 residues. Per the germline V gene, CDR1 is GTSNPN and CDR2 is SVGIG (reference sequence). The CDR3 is CAWSVRSQGDSPLHF. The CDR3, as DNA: TGTGCCTGGAGTGTACGGTCTCAGGGAGATTCACCCCTCCACTTT.

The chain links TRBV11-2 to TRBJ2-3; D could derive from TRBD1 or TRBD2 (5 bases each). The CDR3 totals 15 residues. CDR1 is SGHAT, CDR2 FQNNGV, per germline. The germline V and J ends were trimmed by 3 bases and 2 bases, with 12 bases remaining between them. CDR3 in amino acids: CASSFLGGTTDTQYF. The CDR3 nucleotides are TGTGCCAGCAGCTTTCTTGGGGGAACCACAGATACGCAGTATTTT.

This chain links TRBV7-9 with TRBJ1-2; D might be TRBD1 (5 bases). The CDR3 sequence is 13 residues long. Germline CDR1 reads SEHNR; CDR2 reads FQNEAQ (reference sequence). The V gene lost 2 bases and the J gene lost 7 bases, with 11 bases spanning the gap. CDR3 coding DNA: TGTGCCAGCAGCTTAAGAGAACAGGCTGGCTACACCTTC. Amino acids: CASSLREQAGYTF.

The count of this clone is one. CDR3 region: CSVLGTGMNTEAFF. For the CDR3, the DNA is TGCAGCGTTCTAGGGACAGGAATGAACACTGAAGCTTTCTTT. The chain couples TRBV29-1 to TRBJ1-1, with 8 bases aligning to TRBD1. The CDR3 runs to 14 residues. With V trimmed by 5 bases and J by 0 bases, 5 bases remained unmatched. Germline CDR1 and CDR2: SQVTM and ANQGSEA.

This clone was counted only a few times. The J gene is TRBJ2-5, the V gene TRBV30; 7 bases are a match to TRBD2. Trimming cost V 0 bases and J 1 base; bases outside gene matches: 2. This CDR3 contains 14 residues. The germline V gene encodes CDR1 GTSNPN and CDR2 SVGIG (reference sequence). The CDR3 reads CAWSVGLVQETQYF. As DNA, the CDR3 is TGTGCCTGGAGTGTTGGACTAGTCCAAGAGACCCAGTACTTC.